Listed below are T cell receptor beta chains from one sample, sequenced in a study of blood T cells in healthy people across ages. TCRdb called the 5' RACE reads again in MiXCR, with one record for every CDR3 protein. This table holds some 920,000 distinct CDR3 sequences, roughly 50% found once. Material for sequencing was blood. Receptor source: a woman aged 55-70 years in good health. The conserved cysteine and the conserved F or W are not part of the CDR3 here. Clone size, where shown, is once, few, many, or a class for clones that have expanded.

CDR3: ASSEQEFYGYT
length: 11
J: TRBJ1-2
V: TRBV6-1
size: .

CDR3: ASSITGPGVAGLHEQY
length: 16
J: TRBJ2-7
V: TRBV11-2
size: few

CDR3: ASSVLPGPSYEQY
length: 13
J: TRBJ2-7
V: TRBV6-1
size: few

CDR3: ASSRAGTDQETQY
length: 13
J: TRBJ2-5
V: TRBV4-1
size: few

CDR3: SVGPRRGRQITTDTQY
length: 16
J: TRBJ2-3
V: TRBV29-1
size: .

CDR3: SARHPLQGQGSGELF
length: 15
J: TRBJ2-2
V: TRBV20-1
size: few

CDR3: SATGTSGTNEQF
length: 12
J: TRBJ2-1
V: TRBV20-1
size: .

CDR3: SATSGQAKGTDTQY
length: 14
J: TRBJ2-3
V: TRBV20-1
size: .

CDR3: ASSLGSQPSTDTQY
length: 14
J: TRBJ2-3
V: TRBV13
size: .

CDR3: ASQQESSYNEQF
length: 12
J: TRBJ2-1
V: TRBV5-1
size: .

CDR3: ASSFDDVGYT
length: 10
J: TRBJ1-2
V: TRBV5-1
size: .

CDR3: ASSANRDGEKLF
length: 12
J: TRBJ1-4
V: TRBV11-1
size: .

CDR3: ASSGLPSSYNEQF
length: 13
J: TRBJ2-1
V: TRBV6-2/TRBV6-3
size: .

CDR3: ASTLGGEDEKLF
length: 12
J: TRBJ1-4
V: TRBV12-3/TRBV12-4
size: few

CDR3: ASSPLSGFQPQH
length: 12
J: TRBJ1-5
V: TRBV28
size: once

CDR3: ASIPGAGSISTDTQY
length: 15
J: TRBJ2-3
V: TRBV7-9
size: .

CDR3: SADFRDIQY
length: 9
J: TRBJ2-4
V: TRBV20-1
size: few

CDR3: ASSSRTSGRPQETQY
length: 15
J: TRBJ2-5
V: TRBV6-6
size: .

CDR3: ASSLGGTNLWEQF
length: 13
J: TRBJ2-1
V: TRBV7-9
size: few

CDR3: SARDQYAPTDTQY
length: 13
J: TRBJ2-3
V: TRBV20-1
size: .

CDR3: AIRDGYTYNEQF
length: 12
J: TRBJ2-1
V: TRBV10-3
size: .

CDR3: ASSAALGNEQF
length: 11
J: TRBJ2-1
V: TRBV12-3/TRBV12-4
size: .